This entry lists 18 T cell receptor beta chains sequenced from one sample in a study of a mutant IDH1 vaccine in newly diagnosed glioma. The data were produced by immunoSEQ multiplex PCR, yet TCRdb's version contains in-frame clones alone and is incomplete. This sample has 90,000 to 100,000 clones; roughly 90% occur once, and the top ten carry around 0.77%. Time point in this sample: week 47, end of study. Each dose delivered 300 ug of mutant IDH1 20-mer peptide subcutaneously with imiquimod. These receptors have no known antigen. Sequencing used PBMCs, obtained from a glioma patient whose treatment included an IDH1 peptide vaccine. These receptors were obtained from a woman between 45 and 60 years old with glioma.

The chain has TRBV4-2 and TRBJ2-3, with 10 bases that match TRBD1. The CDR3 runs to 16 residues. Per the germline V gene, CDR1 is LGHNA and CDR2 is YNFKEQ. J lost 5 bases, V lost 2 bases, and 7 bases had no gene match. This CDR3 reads CASSQNARTGGDTQYF. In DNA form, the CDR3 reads TGTGCCAGCAGCCAAAACGCCAGGACAGGGGGAGATACGCAGTATTTT.

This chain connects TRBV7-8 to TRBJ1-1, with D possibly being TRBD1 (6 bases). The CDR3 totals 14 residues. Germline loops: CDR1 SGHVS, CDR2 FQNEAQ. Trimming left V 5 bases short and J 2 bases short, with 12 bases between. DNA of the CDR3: TGTGCCAGCAGCATGTACAGGGCAAACACTGAAGCTTTCTTT. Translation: CASSMYRANTEAFF.

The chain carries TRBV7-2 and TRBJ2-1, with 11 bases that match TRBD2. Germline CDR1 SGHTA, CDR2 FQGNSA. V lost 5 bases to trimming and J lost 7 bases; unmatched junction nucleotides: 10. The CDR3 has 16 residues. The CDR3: CASSTRWASGRNEQFF. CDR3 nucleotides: TGTGCCAGCAGCACCCGCTGGGCTAGCGGGAGGAATGAGCAGTTCTTC.

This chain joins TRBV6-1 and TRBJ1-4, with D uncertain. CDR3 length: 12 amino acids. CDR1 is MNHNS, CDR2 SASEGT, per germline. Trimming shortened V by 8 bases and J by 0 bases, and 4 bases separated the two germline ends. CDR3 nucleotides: TGTGCCAGCCTTGCAACTAATGAAAAACTGTTTTTT. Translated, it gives CASLATNEKLFF.

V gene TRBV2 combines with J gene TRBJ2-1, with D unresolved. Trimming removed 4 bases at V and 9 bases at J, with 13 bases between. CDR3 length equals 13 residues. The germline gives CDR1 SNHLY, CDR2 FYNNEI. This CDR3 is CASSVRGDGEQFF. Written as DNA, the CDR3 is TGTGCCAGCAGTGTACGTGGCGACGGTGAGCAGTTCTTC.

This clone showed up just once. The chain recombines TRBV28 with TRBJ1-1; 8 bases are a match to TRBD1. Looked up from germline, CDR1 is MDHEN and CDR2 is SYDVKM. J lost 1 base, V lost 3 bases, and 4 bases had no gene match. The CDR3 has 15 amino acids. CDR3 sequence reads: CASSLGDRPNTEAFF. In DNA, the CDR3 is TGTGCCAGCAGTTTGGGGGACAGGCCGAACACTGAAGCTTTCTTT.

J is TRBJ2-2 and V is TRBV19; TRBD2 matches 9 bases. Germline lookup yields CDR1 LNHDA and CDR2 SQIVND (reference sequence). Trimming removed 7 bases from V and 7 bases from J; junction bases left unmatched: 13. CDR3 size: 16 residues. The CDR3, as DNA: TGTGCCAGTACCCTAAGCGCGGGAGGGCGTCACGGGGAGCTGTTTTTT. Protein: CASTLSAGGRHGELFF.

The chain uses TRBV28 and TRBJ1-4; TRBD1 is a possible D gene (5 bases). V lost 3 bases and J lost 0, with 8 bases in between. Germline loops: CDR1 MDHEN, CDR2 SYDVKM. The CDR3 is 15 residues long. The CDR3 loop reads CASSFQGSTNEKLFF. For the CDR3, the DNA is TGTGCCAGCAGTTTCCAGGGTTCAACTAATGAAAAACTGTTTTTT.

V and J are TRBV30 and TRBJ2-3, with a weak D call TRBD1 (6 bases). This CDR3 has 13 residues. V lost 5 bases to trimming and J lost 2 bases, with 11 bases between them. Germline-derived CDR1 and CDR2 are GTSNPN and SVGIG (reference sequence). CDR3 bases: TGTGCCTGGTGTTGGGGGCCCACAGATACGCAGTATTTT. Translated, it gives CAWCWGPTDTQYF.

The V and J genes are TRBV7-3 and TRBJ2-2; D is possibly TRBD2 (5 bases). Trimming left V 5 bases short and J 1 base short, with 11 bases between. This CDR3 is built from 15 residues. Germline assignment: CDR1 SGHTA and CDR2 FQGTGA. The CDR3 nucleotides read TGTGCCAGCAGCCTAGCTGGACGGAACACCGGGGAGCTGTTTTTT. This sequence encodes CASSLAGRNTGELFF.

CDR3 region: CASSPPSQRPSYEQYF. DNA of the CDR3: TGTGCCAGCAGCCCACCCTCCCAGCGGCCCTCCTACGAGCAGTACTTC. V and J are TRBV13 and TRBJ2-7; D possibly corresponds to TRBD2 (5 bases). The V end was cut by 5 bases, the J end by 0 bases, with 17 bases between. In germline, CDR1 is PRHDT, CDR2 FYEKMQ (reference sequence). The CDR3 loop spans 16 amino acids.

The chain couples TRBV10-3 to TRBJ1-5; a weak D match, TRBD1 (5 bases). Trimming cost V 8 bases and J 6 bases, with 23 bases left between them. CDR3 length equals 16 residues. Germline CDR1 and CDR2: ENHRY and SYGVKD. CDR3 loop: CAIGRGDAEFAQPQHF. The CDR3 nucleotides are TGTGCCATCGGAAGAGGGGACGCCGAATTTGCTCAGCCCCAGCATTTT.

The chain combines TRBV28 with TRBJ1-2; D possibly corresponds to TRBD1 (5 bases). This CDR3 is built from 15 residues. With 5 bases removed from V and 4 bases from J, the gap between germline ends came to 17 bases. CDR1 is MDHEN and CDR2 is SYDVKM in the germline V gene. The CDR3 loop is CASSPTRGAFYGYTF. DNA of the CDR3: TGTGCCAGCAGTCCCACGCGGGGCGCTTTCTATGGCTACACCTTC.

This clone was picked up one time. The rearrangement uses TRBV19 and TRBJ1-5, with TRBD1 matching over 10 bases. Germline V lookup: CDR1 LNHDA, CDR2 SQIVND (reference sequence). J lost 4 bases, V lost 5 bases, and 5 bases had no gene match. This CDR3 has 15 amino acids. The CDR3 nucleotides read TGTGCCAGTAGTGACCGGACAGGGGGAAATCAGCCCCAGCATTTT. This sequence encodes CASSDRTGGNQPQHF.

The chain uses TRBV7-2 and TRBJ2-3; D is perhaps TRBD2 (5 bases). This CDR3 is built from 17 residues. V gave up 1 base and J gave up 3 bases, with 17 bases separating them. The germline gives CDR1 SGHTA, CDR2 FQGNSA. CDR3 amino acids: CASSLDGITQGTDTQYF. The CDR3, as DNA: TGTGCCAGCAGCTTAGACGGGATAACGCAAGGGACAGATACGCAGTATTTT.

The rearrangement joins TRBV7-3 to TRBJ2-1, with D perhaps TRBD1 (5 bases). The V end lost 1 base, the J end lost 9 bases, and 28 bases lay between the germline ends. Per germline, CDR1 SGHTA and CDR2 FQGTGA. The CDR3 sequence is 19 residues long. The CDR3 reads CASSLNHGDSHLGWGEQFF. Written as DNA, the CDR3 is TGTGCCAGCAGCTTAAATCATGGAGACAGCCATTTAGGGTGGGGTGAGCAGTTCTTC.

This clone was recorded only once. The CDR3 DNA follows: TGTGCCAGCACCAATGGGGGCGGGAGGCAAGAGACCCAGTACTTC. Residues: CASTNGGGRQETQYF. The chain employs TRBV2 and TRBJ2-5, with TRBD2 identical over 8 bases. The CDR3 length is 15 residues. J lost 2 bases, V lost 7 bases, and 9 bases had no gene match. Germline V gene lookup returns CDR1 SNHLY and CDR2 FYNNEI. Full variable domain (rest looked up from reference TRBV2 and TRBJ2-5): EPEVTQTPSHQVTQMGQEVILRCVPISNHLYFYWYRQILGQKVEFLVSFYNNEISEKSEIFDDQFSVERPDGSNFTLKIRSTKLEDSAMYFCASTNGGGRQETQYFGPGTRLLVL.

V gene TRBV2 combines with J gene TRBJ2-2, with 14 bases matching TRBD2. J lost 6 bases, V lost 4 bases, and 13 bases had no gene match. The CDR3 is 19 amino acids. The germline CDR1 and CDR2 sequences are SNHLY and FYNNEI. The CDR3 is CASSVNRRLAGGLAGELFF. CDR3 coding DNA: TGTGCCAGCAGTGTAAATAGACGACTAGCGGGAGGGTTGGCCGGGGAGCTGTTTTTT.